This TCR beta chain came from a study of a mutant IDH1 vaccine in newly diagnosed glioma. This clone was seen once. The antigen remains undetermined. V was pared by 5 bases and J by 5 bases, with 18 bases between. CDR1 GTSNPN and CDR2 SVGIG come from the germline V gene (reference sequence). The CDR3 contains 14 residues. Time point specified: week 35, safety follow-up. Vaccination used 300 ug of mutant IDH1 20-mer peptide per dose, with topical imiquimod. Using immunoSEQ multiplex PCR, the repertoire was profiled, and TCRdb retains in-frame clones only, with some absent. The table shows about 69,000 clones, with around 87% occurring only once.

This chain joins TRBV30 and TRBJ2-5, with D hard to call. Sequenced material: PBMCs, taken from a glioma patient whose treatment included an IDH1 peptide vaccine. The source of this sequence is a man under 40 with glioma. The CDR3 bases are TGTGCCTGGGGGGAACGTGGCTGGCGGGAGACCCAGTACTTC. This sequence encodes CAWGERGWRETQYF.